Below are 5 T cell receptor beta chains sequenced from a single sample in a study of radiotherapy plus CTLA-4 blockade in lung cancer. Repertoires were generated with immunoSEQ multiplex PCR, while TCRdb's copy carries only in-frame clones and drops some. The table has about 28,000 clones, under 80% seen once. Sequenced material: peripheral blood, taken from a patient treated with radiotherapy plus ipilimumab. The receptors come from a human donor with non-small cell lung cancer who had stable disease on radiotherapy plus ipilimumab.

In this sample, this clone turned up a few times. The V call is TRBV5-1, the J call TRBJ2-1; D assignment may be TRBD1 or TRBD2 (5 bases each). The CDR3 length is 17 residues. V lost 1 base, J lost 0 bases, and 14 bases lay in between. In germline, CDR1 is SGHRS, CDR2 YFSETQ. For the CDR3, the DNA is TGCGCCAGCAGCTTGTGGGGGTCGGGGAGCTCCTACAATGAGCAGTTCTTC. This codes for CASSLWGSGSSYNEQFF.

This chain links TRBV20-1 with TRBJ1-2, with D perhaps matching TRBD1 (5 bases). Germline V gene sequence: CDR1 DFQATT, CDR2 SNEGSKA (reference sequence). This CDR3 is built from 11 residues. The V and J ends lost 5 bases and 2 bases respectively, with 6 bases between them. Written as DNA, the CDR3 is TGCAGTGCTCGGGACAACTATGGCTACACCTTC. It translates to CSARDNYGYTF.

This sequence joins TRBV6-6 and TRBJ2-7; D is perhaps TRBD1 (5 bases). The CDR3 runs 13 residues. In germline, CDR1 is MNHNY, CDR2 SVGAGI (reference sequence). V lost 5 bases to trimming and J lost 2 bases, with 10 bases between them. The CDR3 spells CASSPDNTYEQYV. The CDR3 DNA reads TGTGCCAGCAGTCCGGACAACACCTACGAGCAGTACGTC.

The chain has TRBV4-2 and TRBJ2-5; 10 nucleotides match TRBD1. The CDR3 sequence is 17 residues long. The ends lost 0 bases at V and 5 bases at J; junction bases unmatched: 9. Germline-derived CDR1 and CDR2 are LGHNA and YNFKEQ. In DNA form, the CDR3 reads TGTGCCAGCAGCCAAGATGGAACGACAGGGGGCGGCGAGACCCAGTACTTC. As protein: CASSQDGTTGGGETQYF.

The chain carries TRBV5-8 and TRBJ2-2, with 8 bases identical to TRBD1. Germline values: CDR1 SGHTS, CDR2 YDEGEE. The CDR3 is 15 amino acids. Losses at the gene ends were 3 bases for V and 5 bases for J; bases not matched to a gene: 6. CDR3 nucleotides: TGTGCCAGCAGCTCGGACAGGGTATTTACCGGGGAGCTGTTTTTT. It specifies CASSSDRVFTGELFF.